These T cell receptor beta chains were read from a single sample in a study of Ad26.COV2.S vaccination and SARS-CoV-2 variants. Clones were read by immunoSEQ multiplex PCR, and TCRdb kept only the in-frame ones, dropping some. Here the sample spans roughly 510,000 clones, roughly 87% being singletons. Sequenced material: peripheral blood, taken in a trial of Ad26.COV2.S vaccine versus placebo. Receptor source: a person between 18 and 59 years old who received the Ad26.COV2.S COVID-19 vaccine or a placebo. Both conserved end residues are part of each CDR3. D genes are given only for firm matches. Clone size is stated in some rows and not others, as once, few, many or a class when expanded.

size,J,D,V,CDR3,DNA
NA,TRBJ2-5,NA,TRBV5-1,CASSSLSQETQYF,TGCGCCAGCAGCTCCCTGAGTCAAGAGACCCAGTACTTC
NA,TRBJ2-7,TRBD2,TRBV29-1,CSVEVGGRELYF,TGCAGCGTTGAAGTCGGTGGGCGGGAGCTGTACTTC
NA,TRBJ2-7,NA,TRBV7-6,CASSSGAGRSRMEAYEQYF,TGTGCCAGCAGCTCTGGGGCGGGCAGGAGTAGGATGGAGGCCTACGAGCAGTACTTC
NA,TRBJ1-1,NA,TRBV19,CASNQIGTEAFF,TGTGCCAGTAATCAAATCGGCACTGAAGCTTTCTTT
NA,TRBJ1-4,NA,TRBV3-1/TRBV3-2,CASSQDGQHQKKLFF,TGTGCCAGCAGCCAAGATGGACAGCACCAAAAAAAACTGTTTTTT
NA,TRBJ1-2,TRBD1,TRBV2,CASSHRQGALYGYTF,TGTGCCAGCAGTCATAGACAGGGGGCCCTCTATGGCTACACCTTC
NA,TRBJ1-2,NA,TRBV3-1/TRBV3-2,CASSRSNDALRYGYTF,TGTGCCAGCAGCCGAAGCAATGATGCCCTCCGCTATGGCTACACCTTC
NA,TRBJ2-5,NA,TRBV29-1,CSVSNQEETQYF,TGCAGCGTTTCGAACCAGGAGGAGACCCAGTACTTC
NA,TRBJ2-1,NA,TRBV28,CATEGLNEQFF,TGTGCCACGGAAGGCCTCAATGAGCAGTTCTTC
NA,TRBJ2-6,NA,TRBV27,CASSLRQRLTQSSGANVLTF,TGTGCCAGCAGTTTAAGACAGAGGCTAACTCAAAGCTCTGGGGCCAACGTCCTGACTTTC
few,TRBJ2-7,NA,TRBV2,CASSPDQGRTHEQYF,TGTGCCAGCAGTCCAGACCAGGGGAGGACTCACGAGCAGTACTTC
NA,TRBJ2-7,NA,TRBV30,CAWSVSRGRAYEQYF,TGTGCCTGGAGTGTCTCCAGGGGCAGAGCCTACGAGCAGTACTTC
NA,TRBJ2-1,NA,TRBV4-2,CASSSEDRNEQFF,TGTGCCAGCAGTAGCGAAGATAGGAATGAGCAGTTCTTC
NA,TRBJ1-1,NA,TRBV3-1/TRBV3-2,CASSQLPAEAFF,TGTGCCAGCAGCCAACTGCCGGCTGAAGCTTTCTTT
NA,TRBJ1-2,NA,TRBV6-5,CASSSAGSGNYGYTF,TGTGCCAGCAGCAGTGCCGGGAGTGGAAACTATGGCTACACCTTC
NA,TRBJ2-5,NA,TRBV7-9,CASSLGRALPRQETQYF,TGTGCCAGCAGCTTAGGGAGGGCCTTACCCCGCCAAGAGACCCAGTACTTC
NA,TRBJ1-5,TRBD1,TRBV30,CAWSVGTGGSQPQHF,TGTGCCTGGAGTGTAGGGACAGGGGGCTCTCAGCCCCAGCATTTT
NA,TRBJ2-7,TRBD2,TRBV7-9,CASSPPGGSYEQYF,TGTGCCAGCAGCCCTCCCGGGGGGTCCTACGAGCAGTACTTC
NA,TRBJ1-2,NA,TRBV7-8,CASTLAGGNYGYTF,TGTGCCAGCACTCTGGCGGGGGGAAACTATGGCTACACCTTC
NA,TRBJ2-2,NA,TRBV5-1,CASSLEGVETGELFF,TGCGCCAGCAGTCTGGAGGGGGTGGAAACCGGGGAGCTGTTTTTT
NA,TRBJ2-7,NA,TRBV7-2,CASSLSPGAGYEQYF,TGTGCCAGCAGCTTAAGCCCGGGGGCCGGGTACGAGCAGTACTTC
NA,TRBJ2-5,TRBD1,TRBV19,CASSLSGQVLSETQYF,TGTGCCAGTAGTCTCTCCGGACAGGTTCTATCAGAGACCCAGTACTTC
NA,TRBJ1-5,NA,TRBV7-2,CASSLISGGDWQPQHF,TGTGCCAGCAGCTTAATATCGGGGGGAGACTGGCAGCCCCAGCATTTT
NA,TRBJ2-1,NA,TRBV6-2/TRBV6-3,CASSYLNRAVEQFF,TGTGCCAGCAGTTACCTCAACAGGGCTGTTGAGCAGTTCTTC
NA,TRBJ2-2,TRBD2,TRBV19,CASSPRTSGILGELFF,TGTGCCAGTAGCCCCCGGACTAGCGGGATACTCGGGGAGCTGTTTTTT
once,TRBJ1-2,NA,TRBV19,CATAEVSSRGYTF,TGTGCCACCGCCGAGGTGTCCTCAAGGGGCTACACCTTC
NA,TRBJ1-1,TRBD1,TRBV19,CASSKRTGGGPEAFF,TGTGCCAGTAGTAAACGGACAGGAGGGGGACCTGAAGCTTTCTTT
NA,TRBJ2-5,TRBD1,TRBV10-3,CAISDAQGAGETQYF,TGTGCCATCAGCGACGCTCAGGGGGCGGGGGAGACCCAGTACTTC
NA,TRBJ1-5,NA,TRBV6-1,CASSEAWDQPQHF,TGTGCCAGCAGTGAAGCCTGGGATCAGCCCCAGCATTTT
NA,TRBJ1-4,NA,TRBV12-3/TRBV12-4,CASKDTTNEKLFF,TGTGCCAGCAAAGACACAACTAATGAAAAACTGTTTTTT
NA,TRBJ2-7,NA,TRBV12-3/TRBV12-4,CASREPRGVGQYF,TGTGCCAGCAGAGAGCCTCGGGGTGTGGGGCAGTACTTC
NA,TRBJ1-5,NA,TRBV6-5,CASNRNEVQPQHF,TGTGCCAGCAACCGCAATGAGGTTCAGCCCCAGCATTTT
NA,TRBJ1-1,NA,TRBV4-3,CASSQEGGRRTEAFF,TGCGCCAGCAGCCAAGAAGGGGGTCGTCGGACTGAAGCTTTCTTT
NA,TRBJ2-5,NA,TRBV28,CASSRGPTAQETQYF,TGTGCCAGCAGTCGGGGGCCAACAGCGCAAGAGACCCAGTACTTC
NA,TRBJ2-7,NA,TRBV11-3,CASRYLLVFIGQYF,TGTGCCAGCAGATATCTTCTAGTTTTTATCGGGCAGTACTTC
NA,TRBJ1-2,TRBD1,TRBV28,CASTGQGVLHGYTF,TGTGCCAGCACCGGACAGGGAGTTTTGCATGGCTACACCTTC
NA,TRBJ2-3,NA,TRBV30,CASAETTSDTQYF,TGTGCCTCGGCTGAAACGACTTCAGATACGCAGTATTTT
NA,TRBJ2-7,TRBD2,TRBV28,CATVPGGLSDEQYF,TGTGCCACCGTCCCGGGGGGGCTGAGTGACGAGCAGTACTTC
NA,TRBJ2-6,TRBD2,TRBV6-1,CASGVGLAGGSGANVLTF,TGTGCCAGCGGTGTGGGGCTAGCGGGAGGTAGTGGGGCCAACGTCCTGACTTTC
NA,TRBJ2-1,TRBD1,TRBV7-2,CASSFRGLAFNEQFF,TGTGCCAGCAGCTTCAGGGGGCTTGCGTTTAATGAGCAGTTCTTC
NA,TRBJ1-5,NA,TRBV5-1,CASSLGGEQPQHF,TGCGCCAGCAGCTTGGGAGGAGAACAGCCCCAGCATTTT
NA,TRBJ2-3,NA,TRBV3-1/TRBV3-2,CASSQVGADTQYF,TGTGCCAGCAGCCAGGTTGGAGCGGATACGCAGTATTTT
once,TRBJ2-3,NA,TRBV10-3,CAIRERPTDTQYF,TGTGCCATCAGGGAACGACCCACAGATACGCAGTATTTT
NA,TRBJ2-3,NA,TRBV6-1,CASSDPGSTDTQYF,TGTGCCAGCAGTGATCCGGGGAGCACAGATACGCAGTATTTT
NA,TRBJ2-2,NA,TRBV24-1,CATSEYSNTGELFF,TGTGCCACCAGTGAGTACTCTAACACCGGGGAGCTGTTTTTT
NA,TRBJ1-1,NA,TRBV2,CASTWGQNANTGAFF,TGTGCCAGCACGTGGGGGCAGAACGCGAACACTGGAGCTTTCTTT
NA,TRBJ2-2,NA,TRBV19,CASRVGATTGELFF,TGTGCCAGTAGGGTGGGAGCTACCACCGGGGAGCTGTTTTTT
NA,TRBJ2-1,NA,TRBV11-3,CASSLAPASNEQFF,TGTGCCAGCAGCTTAGCACCCGCTAGCAATGAGCAGTTCTTC
NA,TRBJ2-2,NA,TRBV6-2/TRBV6-3,CASSYAGQNPAGELFF,TGTGCCAGCAGTTACGCGGGGCAGAACCCTGCCGGGGAGCTGTTTTTT
NA,TRBJ1-1,TRBD1,TRBV6-2/TRBV6-3,CASSRWTGLLTEAFF,TGTGCCAGCAGTCGCTGGACAGGGTTGCTCACTGAAGCTTTCTTT
NA,TRBJ1-4,TRBD1,TRBV10-3,CATSGTGDPSTGSLFF,TGTGCCACCAGCGGGACAGGGGATCCAAGCACAGGGTCACTGTTTTTT
NA,TRBJ2-1,TRBD2,TRBV19,CASSARTSGRENEQFF,TGTGCCAGTAGTGCACGGACTAGCGGGAGGGAGAATGAGCAGTTCTTC
NA,TRBJ2-7,NA,TRBV19,CASSISISGYEQYF,TGTGCCAGTAGTATCAGTATCAGCGGCTACGAGCAGTACTTC
NA,TRBJ2-2,NA,TRBV7-9,CASSHTGGAGAGTGELFF,TGTGCCAGCAGCCATACAGGCGGGGCAGGGGCCGGAACCGGGGAGCTGTTTTTT
NA,TRBJ1-2,NA,TRBV28,CASSSFGRYGYTF,TGTGCCAGCAGCTCATTCGGGCGGTATGGCTACACCTTC
NA,TRBJ1-5,NA,TRBV19,CASSTLPPDQPQHF,TGTGCCAGTAGTACCCTTCCTCCCGATCAGCCCCAGCATTTT
NA,TRBJ2-7,NA,TRBV2,CASSVVPAYEQYF,TGTGCCAGCAGTGTGGTCCCCGCCTACGAGCAGTACTTC
NA,TRBJ2-3,NA,TRBV4-2,CASSQQDTQYF,TGTGCCAGCAGCCAGCAGGATACGCAGTATTTT
NA,TRBJ1-4,NA,TRBV28,CASSDYATNEKLFF,TGTGCCAGCAGTGACTATGCAACTAATGAAAAACTGTTTTTT
NA,TRBJ1-1,NA,TRBV15,CATSPPGQQNTEAFF,TGTGCCACCAGCCCTCCGGGACAACAGAACACTGAAGCTTTCTTT